This T cell receptor (beta chain) was recovered during a study of CD4 and CD8 cells across lung adenocarcinoma regions. Localized lung adenocarcinoma, a non-small cell lung cancer, affected the donors. From the PCR reads, TCRdb called clonotypes with MiXCR, one entry per CDR3 protein. The profile shows about 11,000 distinct CDR3 sequences, about 61% of them singletons. The V gene's germline CDR1 is MNHEY and CDR2 SVGEGT. The CDR3 has 13 residues. The V gene lost 5 bases and the J gene lost 4 bases, with 9 bases spanning the gap. Material for sequencing was CD8+ T cells from the margin of a lung tumor. The gene calls are TRBV6-2 or TRBV6-3 and TRBJ2-1; unclear D gene. The clonotype originates from a male donor with lung adenocarcinoma. The CD4 and CD8 labels of this study may be unreliable. CDR3 protein: CASSPQGYNEQFF. DNA for the CDR3: TGTGCCAGCAGTCCCCAAGGGTACAATGAGCAGTTCTTC.